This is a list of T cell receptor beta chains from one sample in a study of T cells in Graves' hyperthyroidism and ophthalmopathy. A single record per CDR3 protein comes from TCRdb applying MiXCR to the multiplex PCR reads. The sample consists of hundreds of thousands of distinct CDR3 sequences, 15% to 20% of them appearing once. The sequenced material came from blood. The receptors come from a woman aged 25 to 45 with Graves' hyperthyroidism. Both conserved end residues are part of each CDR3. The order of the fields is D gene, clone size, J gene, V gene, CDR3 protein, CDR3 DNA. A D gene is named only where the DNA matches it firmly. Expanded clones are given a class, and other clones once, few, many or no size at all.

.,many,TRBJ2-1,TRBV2,CASSTYSDEQFF,TGTGCCAGCAGCACGTACTCCGATGAGCAGTTCTTC
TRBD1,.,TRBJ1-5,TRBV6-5,CASSSRGTGIQPQHF,TGTGCCAGCAGTTCACGCGGGACAGGGATTCAGCCCCAGCATTTT
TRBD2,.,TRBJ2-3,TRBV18,CASSPPSGLGADTQYF,TGTGCCAGCTCACCACCGAGCGGACTAGGGGCAGATACGCAGTATTTT
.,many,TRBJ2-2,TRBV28,CASSLGTWTTGELFF,TGTGCCAGCAGCCTTGGGACCTGGACCACCGGGGAGCTGTTTTTT
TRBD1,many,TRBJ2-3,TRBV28,CASRLDRVSDTQYF,TGTGCCAGCAGGTTGGACAGGGTTTCAGATACGCAGTATTTT
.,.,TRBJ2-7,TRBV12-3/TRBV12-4,CASSRYRAYEQYF,TGTGCCAGCAGTCGGTACAGAGCCTACGAGCAGTACTTC
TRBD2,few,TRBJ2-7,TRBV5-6,CASSPGLAGVQYF,TGTGCCAGCAGCCCGGGACTAGCGGGAGTGCAGTACTTC
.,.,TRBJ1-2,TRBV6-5,CASSYSGGVGGYTF,TGTGCCAGCAGTTACTCGGGGGGCGTAGGTGGCTACACCTTC
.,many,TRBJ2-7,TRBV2,CASGPRGGGEQYF,TGTGCCAGCGGTCCTAGAGGTGGCGGCGAGCAGTACTTC
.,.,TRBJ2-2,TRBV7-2,CASSLGKRDGELFF,TGTGCCAGCAGCTTAGGGAAAAGGGACGGGGAGCTGTTTTTT
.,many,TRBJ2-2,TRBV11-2,CASSLDRGTGELFF,TGTGCCAGCAGCTTAGACCGGGGAACCGGGGAGCTGTTTTTT
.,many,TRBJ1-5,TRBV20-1,CSASGAYGFQPQHF,TGCAGTGCTAGCGGGGCCTACGGTTTTCAGCCCCAGCATTTT
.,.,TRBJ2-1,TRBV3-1,CASSEGVRGILSSYNEQFF,TGTGCCAGCAGCGAGGGGGTTAGGGGGATCCTGAGCTCCTACAATGAGCAGTTCTTC
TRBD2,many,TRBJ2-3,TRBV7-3,CASSLNSGSYRTDTQYF,TGTGCCAGCAGCTTAAATAGCGGGAGCTACCGCACAGATACGCAGTATTTT
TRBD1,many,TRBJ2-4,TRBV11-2,CASSSDLDRDSIQYF,TGTGCCAGCAGCTCCGACCTTGACAGGGACAGCATTCAGTACTTC
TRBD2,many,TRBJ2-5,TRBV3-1,CASSQETSGRETQYF,TGTGCCAGCAGCCAAGAGACTAGCGGGAGAGAGACCCAGTACTTC
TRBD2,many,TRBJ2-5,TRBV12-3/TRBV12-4,CASSRLAGSRTQYF,TGTGCCAGCAGTCGACTAGCGGGCTCTAGGACCCAGTACTTC
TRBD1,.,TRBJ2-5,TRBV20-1,CSAKDRLQETQYF,TGCAGTGCAAAGGACAGGCTCCAAGAGACCCAGTACTTC
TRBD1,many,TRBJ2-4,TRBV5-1,CASSFGQGGNIQYF,TGCGCCAGCAGCTTCGGACAGGGCGGTAACATTCAGTACTTC
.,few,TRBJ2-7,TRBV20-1,CSARRGAPSYEQYF,TGCAGTGCCAGGAGAGGGGCCCCCTCATACGAGCAGTACTTC
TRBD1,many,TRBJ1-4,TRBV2,CASSGGQGNSNEKLFF,TGTGCCAGCAGTGGGGGACAGGGGAATTCTAATGAAAAACTGTTTTTT
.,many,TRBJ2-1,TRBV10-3,CAISESKATYNEQFF,TGTGCCATCAGTGAGTCGAAAGCGACCTACAATGAGCAGTTCTTC
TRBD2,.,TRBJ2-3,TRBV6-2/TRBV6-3,CASRLTSGRTDTQYF,TGTGCCAGCAGGTTGACTAGCGGGAGAACAGATACGCAGTATTTT
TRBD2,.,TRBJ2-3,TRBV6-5,CASSSGLATTTDTQYF,TGTGCCAGCAGTTCCGGACTAGCGACTACCACAGATACGCAGTATTTT
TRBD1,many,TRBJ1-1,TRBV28,CASSFGTGPPEAFF,TGTGCCAGCAGTTTCGGGACAGGGCCCCCTGAAGCTTTCTTT
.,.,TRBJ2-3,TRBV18,CASSPPGMSGTDTQYF,TGTGCCAGCTCACCACCGGGTATGTCTGGCACAGATACGCAGTATTTT
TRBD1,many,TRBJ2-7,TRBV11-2,CASSYDVEQGAYEQYF,TGTGCCAGCAGCTACGACGTCGAACAGGGGGCGTATGAGCAGTACTTC
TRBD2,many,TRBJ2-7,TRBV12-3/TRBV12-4,CASSFPLAGVYEQYF,TGTGCCAGCAGTTTCCCACTAGCGGGAGTCTACGAGCAGTACTTC
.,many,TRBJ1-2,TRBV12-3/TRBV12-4,CASSHREADGYTF,TGTGCCAGCAGTCACAGGGAGGCGGATGGCTACACCTTC
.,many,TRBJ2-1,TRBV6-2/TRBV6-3,CASSYSSPDYNEQFF,TGTGCCAGCAGTTACTCGAGCCCCGACTACAATGAGCAGTTCTTC
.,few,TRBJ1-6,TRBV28,CASTTRSYNSPLHF,TGTGCCAGCACCACCAGGAGTTATAATTCACCCCTCCACTTT
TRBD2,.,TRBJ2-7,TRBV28,CASSLPPRGEDYEQYF,TGTGCCAGCAGTTTGCCACCCCGGGGGGAGGACTACGAGCAGTACTTC
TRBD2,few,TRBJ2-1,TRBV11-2,CASSLLAGGSINEQFF,TGTGCCAGCAGCCTTTTAGCGGGAGGGAGTATAAATGAGCAGTTCTTC
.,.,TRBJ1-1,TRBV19,CASSIRGQGGTEAFF,TGTGCCAGTAGTATCCGGGGTCAGGGCGGCACTGAAGCTTTCTTT
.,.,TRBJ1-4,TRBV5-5,CASSFERQINEKLFF,TGTGCCAGCAGCTTTGAGAGACAGATTAATGAAAAACTGTTTTTT
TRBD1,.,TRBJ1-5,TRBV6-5,CASSWTGGSNQPQHF,TGTGCCAGCAGTTGGACAGGGGGAAGCAATCAGCCCCAGCATTTT
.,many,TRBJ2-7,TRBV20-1,CSARDSLSSYEQYF,TGCAGTGCTAGAGATTCCTTGAGCTCCTACGAGCAGTACTTC
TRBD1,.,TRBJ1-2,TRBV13,CASSTGTGDYYGYTF,TGTGCCAGCAGCACCGGGACAGGGGACTACTATGGCTACACCTTC
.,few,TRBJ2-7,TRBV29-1,CSVSGGPYEQYF,TGCAGCGTTAGTGGTGGGCCCTACGAGCAGTACTTC
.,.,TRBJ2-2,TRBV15,CATSRDVQEAGELFF,TGTGCCACCAGCAGAGATGTCCAGGAGGCCGGGGAGCTGTTTTTT